This entry describes one T cell receptor (beta chain). This CDR3 has 12 residues. The ends were cut back, 0 bases at V and 6 bases at J, with 6 bases in the middle. CDR1 is LGHDT, CDR2 YNNKEL, per germline (reference sequence). This sample is drawn from a study of blood T cell repertoires in COVID-19. Generated by immunoSEQ multiplex PCR, the TCRdb table keeps only in-frame clones and is missing some. The table records some 160,000 clones, about 80% of them present only once. The TCR was taken from a woman in her sixties who had recovered from COVID-19. What was sequenced was PBMCs or T cells enriched from blood (not recorded which). The chain combines TRBV3-1 (or the pseudogene TRBV3-2) with TRBJ2-7; D uncertain. The DNA for the CDR3 is TGTGCCAGCAGCCAAGAAAGGAGCGAGCAGTACTTC. This codes for CASSQERSEQYF.